Below, 13 T cell receptor beta chains from the same sample are listed, as sequenced in a study of blood T cell repertoires in COVID-19. TCRdb's copy holds only in-frame clones and misses some; the assay was immunoSEQ multiplex PCR. The repertoire has tens of thousands of clones, roughly four fifths of them found once; the top ten carry roughly 8.7%. The sample was peripheral blood. The receptors shown here come from a woman aged 80 or older with acute or convalescent COVID-19.

This clone was observed once. The J gene is TRBJ2-7, the V gene TRBV11-2; possible D gene TRBD1, 6 bases. The CDR3 runs to 13 residues. Per germline, CDR1 SGHAT and CDR2 FQNNGV. Trimming took off 4 bases at V and 1 base at J, with 8 bases between the two ends. CDR3 nucleotides: TGTGCCAGCAGCTGGACAGCATCCTACGAGCAGTACTTC. The encoded protein is CASSWTASYEQYF.

The rearrangement uses TRBV29-1 and TRBJ1-2, with D unresolved. The V end was cut by 7 bases, the J end by 5 bases, with 11 bases between. This CDR3 is 11 amino acids long. The germline gives CDR1 SQVTM, CDR2 ANQGSEA. CDR3 region: CSGADGYGYTF. Here the CDR3 DNA reads TGCAGCGGGGCAGATGGGTATGGCTACACCTTC.

The chain combines TRBV3-1 (or the pseudogene TRBV3-2) with TRBJ1-2, with 7 bases identical to TRBD1. The CDR3 contains 15 residues. Per the germline V gene, CDR1 is LGHDT and CDR2 is YNNKEL (reference sequence). The junction had 9 bases not matched to a gene; V was cut back by 4 bases and J by 4 bases. The CDR3 sequence is CASSPQTGTSYGYTF. The CDR3 DNA follows: TGTGCCAGCAGCCCGCAGACAGGGACCTCCTATGGCTACACCTTC.

The CDR3 protein is CASSFISLSTDTQYF. The DNA for the CDR3 is TGTGCCAGCAGCTTTATATCCCTGAGCACAGATACGCAGTATTTT. This chain uses TRBV11-2 with TRBJ2-3; D gene uncertain. Germline V gene lookup returns CDR1 SGHAT and CDR2 FQNNGV. Trimming removed 3 bases at V and 0 bases at J, with 10 bases between. The CDR3 is 15 residues long.

This clone has a single count. This chain joins TRBV19 and TRBJ2-2; a possible D gene is TRBD2 (6 bases). The CDR3 length is 15 residues. Germline assignment: CDR1 LNHDA and CDR2 SQIVND (reference sequence). V was shortened by 4 bases and J by 6 bases, with 15 bases between the two germline ends. The CDR3 DNA is TGTGCCAGTAGTACCCGCGGGGCAGGGTCCGGGGAGCTGTTTTTT. Amino acids: CASSTRGAGSGELFF.

The sample holds a few counts of this clone. The chain uses TRBV5-5 and TRBJ1-1, with TRBD1 as a possible D gene (6 bases). The CDR3 totals 13 residues. With 4 bases removed from V and 11 bases from J, the gap between germline ends came to 18 bases. From germline, CDR1 is SGHKS and CDR2 YYEKEE (reference sequence). The CDR3 loop reads CASSVNGQSDAFF. The CDR3 DNA follows: TGTGCCAGCAGCGTTAATGGACAGTCGGATGCTTTCTTT.

As DNA, the CDR3 is TGTGCCAGCAGTAGGGGATTGGGCAATCAGCCCCAGCATTTT. Its translation: CASSRGLGNQPQHF. The chain links TRBV27 to TRBJ1-5; TRBD1 might be the D (5 bases). V lost 5 bases and J lost 2, with 10 bases in between. The CDR3 sequence is 14 residues long. The germline V gene encodes CDR1 MNHEY and CDR2 SMNVEV (reference sequence).

The chain has TRBV18 and TRBJ2-7; a weak D match, TRBD1 (6 bases). Trimming shortened V by 3 bases and J by 0 bases, and 15 bases separated the two germline ends. The germline CDR1 and CDR2 sequences are KGHSH and LQKENI. This CDR3 comprises 16 residues. The CDR3 nucleotides read TGTGCCAGCTCACCCGGCACAGGGCCAAGCTCCTACGAGCAGTACTTC. Translation gives CASSPGTGPSSYEQYF.

The V call is TRBV27, the J call TRBJ2-7; TRBD1 matches at 8 bases. The CDR3 covers 20 residues. Losses at the gene ends were 5 bases for V and 0 bases for J; bases not matched to a gene: 21. Germline values: CDR1 MNHEY, CDR2 SMNVEV (reference sequence). The CDR3 loop reads CASSPAPHPGQVFPSYEQYF. The CDR3 bases are TGTGCCAGCAGTCCAGCCCCACATCCGGGACAGGTGTTCCCCTCCTACGAGCAGTACTTC.

V gene TRBV5-6 combines with J gene TRBJ1-2; maybe TRBD1 (6 bases). Germline assignment: CDR1 SGHDT and CDR2 YYEEEE. V lost 6 bases, J lost 13 bases, and 19 bases lay in between. This CDR3 comprises 12 residues. CDR3 nucleotide sequence: TGTGCCAGCACGAGGCCTGGGCGGGGGCTCACCTTC. Its translation is CASTRPGRGLTF. Variable domain in full (rest from reference TRBV5-6 and TRBJ1-2): DAGVTQSPTHLIKTRGQQVTLRCSPKSGHDTVSWYQQALGQGPQFIFQYYEEEERQRGNFPDRFSGHQFPNYSSELNVNALLLGDSALYLCASTRPGRGLTFGSGTRLTVV.

The chain links TRBV15 to TRBJ2-1; weak D call: TRBD1 (5 bases). From germline, CDR1 is LNHNV and CDR2 YYDKDF (reference sequence). V was cut by 5 bases and J by 0 bases, with 14 bases left in between. CDR3 size: 16 residues. CDR3 coding DNA: TGTGCCACCAGCGCCAGAGGTGGGGCCTCCTACAATGAGCAGTTCTTC. Translation: CATSARGGASYNEQFF.

The rearrangement links TRBV5-8 to TRBJ1-1; TRBD1 aligns across 9 bases. Germline CDR1 reads SGHTS; CDR2 reads YDEGEE. Trimming at V came to 0 bases and at J to 2 bases, leaving 8 bases not matched to a gene. The CDR3 spans 17 residues. Written as DNA, the CDR3 is TGTGCCAGCAGCTTGGTCAAAACAGGGGGCGTCAACACTGAAGCTTTCTTT. Protein product: CASSLVKTGGVNTEAFF.

The chain employs TRBV5-1 and TRBJ1-1; tentatively, D is TRBD1 (6 bases). From germline, CDR1 is SGHRS and CDR2 YFSETQ. The CDR3 length is 13 residues. V was shortened by 0 bases and J by 10 bases, with 13 bases between the two germline ends. CDR3 DNA sequence: TGCGCCAGCAGCTTGGATGGGGGAGGGGGAGCTTTCTTT. This gives the protein CASSLDGGGGAFF. The whole variable domain, remainder taken from reference TRBV5-1 and TRBJ1-1, is KAGVTQTPRYLIKTRGQQVTLSCSPISGHRSVSWYQQTPGQGLQFLFEYFSETQRNKGNFPGRFSGRQFSNSRSEMNVSTLELGDSALYLCASSLDGGGGAFFGQGTRLTVV.